This passage covers 18 T cell receptor beta chains from one sample sequenced in a study of cytomegalovirus exposure and HLA in healthy donors. It was with 60 Vbeta and 13 Jbeta primers that the PCR ran. Sequencing used immunoSEQ multiplex PCR; TCRdb keeps in-frame clones, though not all of them. The sample includes almost 35,000 clones. Sequenced material: PBMCs. Receptors were obtained from a woman aged 40 to 50 in good health and CMV-seropositive.

This chain connects TRBV7-6 to TRBJ2-3, with 8 positions matching TRBD2. The CDR3 is 16 residues long. Looked up from germline, CDR1 is SGHVS and CDR2 is FNYEAQ. The V segment lost 5 bases and the J segment 5 bases; nucleotides outside the gene matches: 12. Here the CDR3 DNA reads TGTGCCAGCAGCGCCACCGGGACTAGAAGTGAAGATACGCAGTATTTT. Translation: CASSATGTRSEDTQYF. The whole variable domain, remainder taken from reference TRBV7-6 and TRBJ2-3, is GAGVSQSPRYKVTKRGQDVALRCDPISGHVSLYWYRQALGQGPEFLTYFNYEAQQDKSGLPNDRFSAERPEGSISTLTIQRTEQRDSAMYRCASSATGTRSEDTQYFGPGTRLTVL.

The gene calls are TRBV5-1 and TRBJ2-2, with 14 bases identical to TRBD2. Trimming removed 4 bases from V and 5 bases from J; junction bases left unmatched: 10. From germline, CDR1 is SGHRS and CDR2 YFSETQ. The CDR3 loop spans 18 amino acids. This CDR3 is CASSQLLRLAGGTGELFF. The CDR3 nucleotides are TGCGCCAGCAGCCAGCTGCTCCGACTAGCGGGGGGGACCGGGGAGCTGTTTTTT.

This sequence joins TRBV21-1 and TRBJ2-7; the table's TRBD1 call for D was not verified on the DNA. TRBV21-1 is noted as a pseudogene. The CDR3 consists of 15 residues. CDR3 DNA: TGTGCCAGCAGCAAAGGGTATCACAGATCCTACGAGCAGTACTTC. This translates into CASSKGYHRSYEQYF.

The V call is TRBV28, the J call TRBJ2-1; TRBD1 matches 7 bases. This CDR3 has 15 amino acids. Trimming cost V 5 bases and J 5 bases; bases outside gene matches: 9. Looked up from germline, CDR1 is MDHEN and CDR2 is SYDVKM. The DNA for the CDR3 is TGTGCCAGCAGTCCCGCAATGGGGACAGACAATGAGCAGTTCTTC. It specifies CASSPAMGTDNEQFF.

The V call is TRBV28, the J call TRBJ2-7; TRBD2 matches 10 bases. V lost 8 bases, J lost 2 bases, and 15 bases stayed unmatched. The CDR3 covers 17 residues. CDR1 and CDR2 (germline): MDHEN, SYDVKM. The CDR3 loop reads CASAGTSSGRDPYEQYF. Here the CDR3 DNA reads TGTGCCAGCGCGGGGACGTCGAGCGGGAGGGACCCCTACGAGCAGTACTTC.

The chain links TRBV4-1 to TRBJ2-2; 7 bases line up with TRBD2. Trimming cost V 4 bases and J 6 bases; bases outside gene matches: 5. The CDR3 totals 14 residues. The germline V gene has CDR1 MGHRA and CDR2 YSYEKL. In nucleotides, the CDR3 is TGCGCCAGCAGCCCAGGCGGGGGATCCGGGGAGCTGTTTTTT. Encoded protein: CASSPGGGSGELFF.

The chain recombines TRBV7-9 with TRBJ2-1; unclear D gene. Germline V lookup: CDR1 SEHNR, CDR2 FQNEAQ (reference sequence). V was cut by 0 bases and J by 7 bases, with 13 bases left in between. This CDR3 is built from 15 residues. In DNA, the CDR3 is TGTGCCAGCAGCTTAGCCCGGTATATAAAGAATGAGCAGTTCTTC. It encodes CASSLARYIKNEQFF.

V gene TRBV5-1 combines with J gene TRBJ1-1, with D possibly matching TRBD1 (6 bases). The germline V and J ends were trimmed by 0 bases and 0 bases, with 12 bases remaining between them. This CDR3 has 16 amino acids. From germline, CDR1 is SGHRS and CDR2 YFSETQ. The CDR3 sequence is CASSLAGGQMNTEAFF. CDR3 nucleotides: TGCGCCAGCAGCTTGGCCGGCGGACAGATGAACACTGAAGCTTTCTTT. Full variable domain (outside the CDR3, taken from reference TRBV5-1 and TRBJ1-1): KAGVTQTPRYLIKTRGQQVTLSCSPISGHRSVSWYQQTPGQGLQFLFEYFSETQRNKGNFPGRFSGRQFSNSRSEMNVSTLELGDSALYLCASSLAGGQMNTEAFFGQGTRLTVV.

V usage is TRBV28 and J usage is TRBJ2-5, with D tentatively TRBD2 (6 bases). Germline lookup yields CDR1 MDHEN and CDR2 SYDVKM. V dropped 2 bases and J dropped 0 bases, with 7 bases sitting between them. This CDR3 comprises 14 residues. The CDR3 DNA reads as TGTGCCAGCAGTTTACTAGCGAACCAAGAGACCCAGTACTTC. Amino acid sequence: CASSLLANQETQYF.

The V call is TRBV5-6, the J call TRBJ2-5, with 9 bases that match TRBD1. The CDR3 length is 16 residues. CDR1 and CDR2 from the germline V gene are SGHDT and YYEEEE. Germline trimming cut 3 bases from V and 2 bases from J; bases unmatched to any gene: 8. The CDR3 nucleotides read TGTGCCAGCAGCTGGAAGGGGACAGGGATACAAGAGACCCAGTACTTC. It translates to CASSWKGTGIQETQYF.

The chain uses TRBV7-9 and TRBJ2-5; the match to TRBD2 covers 13 bases. Germline assignment: CDR1 SEHNR and CDR2 FQNEAQ (reference sequence). The CDR3 loop spans 14 amino acids. The J segment lost 8 bases and the V segment lost 4 bases, leaving 4 bases of the junction unmatched. CDR3 coding DNA: TGTGCCAGCAGCTCCGGACTAGCGGGAGTTACCCAGTACTTC. Amino acids: CASSSGLAGVTQYF.

The J gene is TRBJ1-5, the V gene TRBV13, with 7 bases identical to TRBD1. The CDR3 contains 15 residues. From germline, CDR1 is PRHDT and CDR2 FYEKMQ (reference sequence). J gave up 6 bases and V 4 bases, and 9 bases lay outside the gene matches. CDR3 nucleotides: TGTGCCAGCAGCTCTGGACAGGCCGACGTTCAGCCCCAGCATTTT. Encoded protein: CASSSGQADVQPQHF.

The chain combines TRBV5-1 with TRBJ2-5; TRBD2 matches 7 bases. The trim removed 3 bases at V and 0 bases at J, leaving 5 bases unmatched. Germline values: CDR1 SGHRS, CDR2 YFSETQ. CDR3 length: 15 residues. The CDR3 DNA reads as TGCGCCAGCAGCTCGGGGGGTACGAACCAAGAGACCCAGTACTTC. This translates into CASSSGGTNQETQYF.

The CDR3 DNA reads TGTGCCAGCAGCTTAGCGAGGGGGCGGAACACTGAAGCTTTCTTT. As protein: CASSLARGRNTEAFF. This chain joins TRBV7-8 and TRBJ1-1, with 7 bases lining up with TRBD1. This CDR3 has 15 residues. The ends lost 0 bases at V and 1 base at J; junction bases unmatched: 2. Per the germline V gene, CDR1 is SGHVS and CDR2 is FQNEAQ. The complete variable domain, with remaining parts taken from reference TRBV7-8 and TRBJ1-1, reads GAGVSQSPRYKVAKRGQDVALRCDPISGHVSLFWYQQALGQGPEFLTYFQNEAQLDKSGLPSDRFFAERPEGSVSTLKIQRTQQEDSAVYLCASSLARGRNTEAFFGQGTRLTVV.

The chain recombines TRBV6-1 with TRBJ1-1, with D possibly TRBD1 on 6 matching bases. The germline V and J ends were trimmed by 6 bases and 7 bases, with 18 bases remaining between them. The CDR3 is 14 residues long. The germline V gene encodes CDR1 MNHNS and CDR2 SASEGT. CDR3 loop: CASRGDTGLSEAFF. The DNA of the CDR3 is TGTGCCAGCAGGGGGGACACCGGTTTAAGTGAAGCTTTCTTT.

In terms of frequency, this clone is medium-sized. The V and J genes are TRBV28 and TRBJ1-4, with no clear D. The CDR3 covers 14 residues. V was trimmed by 1 base and J by 0 bases, leaving 3 bases between them. CDR1 MDHEN and CDR2 SYDVKM come from the germline V gene. In nucleotides, the CDR3 is TGTGCCAGCAGTTTATACACAACTAATGAAAAACTGTTTTTT. Residues: CASSLYTTNEKLFF.

V gene TRBV4-3 combines with J gene TRBJ2-6; TRBD1 aligns across 8 bases. The CDR3 is made up of 18 amino acids. J gave up 1 base and V 0 bases, and 5 bases lay outside the gene matches. Germline CDR1 is LGHNA and CDR2 is YSLEER. This CDR3 is CASSQDRGQPSGANVLTF. The CDR3 DNA follows: TGCGCCAGCAGCCAAGACAGGGGGCAACCGTCTGGGGCCAACGTCCTGACTTTC.

The chain employs TRBV19 and TRBJ2-2; 9 nucleotides align to TRBD2. V trimming: 4 bases; J trimming: 4 bases; junction bases outside the gene matches: 7. CDR1 and CDR2 (germline): LNHDA, SQIVND (reference sequence). There are 16 residues in the CDR3. CDR3 protein: CASSTRGRASTGELFF. The DNA of the CDR3 is TGTGCCAGTAGTACACGCGGGAGGGCCTCCACCGGGGAGCTGTTTTTT.